Below, 3 T cell receptor beta chains from the same sample are listed, as sequenced in a study of shared clonotypes between healthy human individuals. The protocol was immunoSEQ multiplex PCR, while the TCRdb copy is restricted to in-frame clones and leaves out a portion. Seen here are more than 2,000,000 clones, over 85% observed once, and the top ten hold under 0.15%. The specimen sequenced was naive CD4+ T cells sorted from blood. The subset is: CD45RA+ positively selected. Every receptor here comes from a man younger than 35 in good health.

This chain connects TRBV5-4 to TRBJ2-5; the match to TRBD2 covers 9 bases. V lost 2 bases and J lost 5; bases outside the gene matches: 7. Per the germline V gene, CDR1 is SGHNT and CDR2 is YYREEE (reference sequence). CDR3 length equals 15 residues. The CDR3 coding sequence is TGTGCCAGCAGCTTTGGCGGGGGGGCGAGGGAGACCCAGTACTTC. Protein product: CASSFGGGARETQYF.

The rearrangement joins TRBV10-1 to TRBJ2-3; possibly TRBD1 or TRBD2 for D (5 bases each). This CDR3 comprises 15 residues. Per germline, CDR1 WNHNN and CDR2 SYGVQD (reference sequence). V gave up 6 bases and J gave up 4 bases, with 17 bases separating them. CDR3 bases: TGCGCCAGCAGCGATGGGACCGTTAGAGCAGATACGCAGTATTTT. It translates to CASSDGTVRADTQYF.

Details on this clone: Other DNA variants within this sample encode the same CDR3. The genes are TRBV30 and TRBJ2-2; no reliable D call. The V end was cut by 1 base, the J end by 8 bases, with 5 bases between. This CDR3 comprises 11 residues. Germline loops: CDR1 GTSNPN, CDR2 SVGIG (reference sequence). In nucleotides, the CDR3 is TGTGCCTGGAGTGCGTCAGGGGAGCTGTTTTTT. Translated: CAWSASGELFF.